These 25 T cell receptor beta chains were sequenced from one sample in a study of PD-L1 blockade in urothelial cancer. The table came from immunoSEQ multiplex PCR; TCRdb's copy has only in-frame clones and leaves some out. This table has 70,000 or so clones, approximately 91% appearing once. The source material was PBMCs, sampled around atezolizumab (anti-PD-L1) treatment. The receptors stem from a man in his sixties with urothelial cancer.

The gene calls are TRBV18 and TRBJ2-5; 8 positions agree with TRBD2. Germline V gene lookup returns CDR1 KGHSH and CDR2 LQKENI. V was pared by 3 bases and J by 4 bases, with 7 bases of the junction left unmatched. The CDR3 runs 15 residues. Written as DNA, the CDR3 is TGTGCCAGCTCACCCGGGACTAGAAGTGGAGAGACCCAGTACTTC. It yields the protein CASSPGTRSGETQYF.

The chain couples TRBV6-6 to TRBJ1-4; 11 positions match TRBD1. This CDR3 spans 15 amino acids. Germline values: CDR1 MNHNY, CDR2 SVGAGI (reference sequence). V shed 6 bases and J 3 bases; nucleotides not matched to a gene: 3. The CDR3 is CASSQGQGANEKLFF. The CDR3 DNA follows: TGTGCCAGCAGCCAGGGACAGGGGGCTAATGAAAAACTGTTTTTT.

This chain uses TRBV28 with TRBJ2-2; D gene unclear. The V end was cut by 5 bases, the J end by 1 base, with 11 bases between. The CDR3 has 15 residues. Germline loops: CDR1 MDHEN, CDR2 SYDVKM. The CDR3 loop is CASSPGSGNTGELFF. CDR3 nucleotide sequence: TGTGCCAGCAGTCCCGGGTCGGGGAACACCGGGGAGCTGTTTTTT.

The chain combines TRBV5-4 with TRBJ2-2; TRBD2 agrees at 8 bases. Germline lookup yields CDR1 SGHNT and CDR2 YYREEE (reference sequence). The CDR3 is made up of 15 amino acids. V shed 3 bases and J 6 bases; nucleotides not matched to a gene: 7. CDR3 protein: CASSSKRGSSGELFF. CDR3 DNA sequence: TGTGCCAGCAGCTCAAAGCGGGGGTCCTCCGGGGAGCTGTTTTTT. Variable domain in full (rest from reference TRBV5-4 and TRBJ2-2): ETGVTQSPTHLIKTRGQQVTLRCSSQSGHNTVSWYQQALGQGPQFIFQYYREEENGRGNFPPRFSGLQFPNYSSELNVNALELDDSALYLCASSSKRGSSGELFFGEGSRLTVL.

This chain joins TRBV6-5 and TRBJ2-7; 8 bases fit TRBD1. This CDR3 is built from 16 residues. J gave up 0 bases and V 4 bases, and 8 bases lay outside the gene matches. CDR1 and CDR2 from the germline V gene are MNHEY and SVGAGI. CDR3 in amino acids: CASSFLPGQASYEQYF. CDR3 nucleotides: TGTGCCAGCAGTTTTCTTCCGGGACAGGCCTCCTACGAGCAGTACTTC.

The rearrangement links TRBV23-1 to TRBJ1-5; D not certain. TRBV23-1 counts as an open reading frame of uncertain function. Trimming stripped 2 bases from V and 0 bases from J, with 8 bases between. The CDR3 totals 15 residues. The DNA of the CDR3 is TGCGCCAGCAGTCAAGACAAGGATAGCAATCAGCCCCAGCATTTT. This encodes CASSQDKDSNQPQHF.

This chain joins TRBV29-1 and TRBJ2-3; 7 bases fit TRBD1. Trimming cost V 1 base and J 6 bases; bases outside gene matches: 4. The CDR3 contains 13 residues. CDR1 SQVTM and CDR2 ANQGSEA come from the germline V gene. CDR3 loop: CSVEGSRGDTQYF. CDR3 DNA: TGCAGCGTTGAAGGGAGCAGGGGGGATACGCAGTATTTT.

This chain joins TRBV7-9 and TRBJ2-7; TRBD2 is a possible D gene (6 bases). Trimming shortened V by 3 bases and J by 2 bases, and 8 bases separated the two germline ends. In germline, CDR1 is SEHNR, CDR2 FQNEAQ (reference sequence). The CDR3 contains 13 residues. CDR3 loop: CASSLEGPYEQYF. The CDR3 DNA reads TGTGCCAGCAGCTTGGAGGGGCCCTACGAGCAGTACTTC.

The genes are TRBV14 and TRBJ1-2; maybe TRBD1 (6 bases). This CDR3 is 13 amino acids long. CDR1 and CDR2 from the germline V gene are SGHDN and FVKESK. V was clipped by 4 bases and J by 4 bases, with 10 bases between them. CDR3 in DNA: TGTGCCAGCAGCCCACTGGACAGCTATGGCTACACCTTC. It yields the protein CASSPLDSYGYTF.

This clone was seen a handful of times. The chain couples TRBV5-4 to TRBJ1-1; D is possibly TRBD1 (6 bases). Germline V gene lookup returns CDR1 SGHNT and CDR2 YYREEE (reference sequence). V shed 0 bases and J shed 4 bases, with 7 bases lying between them. This CDR3 is 13 amino acids long. The CDR3 protein is CASSLEQGTEAFF. In nucleotides, the CDR3 is TGTGCCAGCAGCTTGGAACAGGGCACTGAAGCTTTCTTT.

The V call is TRBV4-1, the J call TRBJ2-5, with 12 bases lining up with TRBD2. V gave up 0 bases and J gave up 5 bases; unmatched junction bases: 13. Germline CDR1 is MGHRA and CDR2 is YSYEKL. The CDR3 covers 19 residues. The CDR3 bases are TGCGCCAGCAGCCAAGAAGCTAGCGGGGGGGGATCCGGGCTCGAGACCCAGTACTTC. Its protein is CASSQEASGGGSGLETQYF.

The gene calls are TRBV4-3 and TRBJ1-1, with D tentatively TRBD1 (6 bases). This CDR3 region has 15 residues. Deletions cut 1 base from V and 5 bases from J, with 14 bases between. Germline CDR1 and CDR2: LGHNA and YSLEER. CDR3 region: CASSQGVGAFTEAFF. For the CDR3, the DNA is TGCGCCAGCAGCCAAGGGGTGGGGGCATTTACTGAAGCTTTCTTT.

This chain joins TRBV18 and TRBJ2-1; 7 bases agree with TRBD1. Looked up from germline, CDR1 is KGHSH and CDR2 is LQKENI. The CDR3 is 16 residues long. J gave up 6 bases and V 0 bases, and 8 bases lay outside the gene matches. CDR3 in amino acids: CASSPPTGVTLNEQFF. The CDR3 region has the DNA TGTGCCAGCTCACCACCAACAGGGGTAACGCTCAATGAGCAGTTCTTC.

The chain couples TRBV7-9 to TRBJ2-7, with TRBD2 identical over 9 bases. Trimming at V came to 0 bases and at J to 3 bases, leaving 9 bases not matched to a gene. The germline gives CDR1 SEHNR, CDR2 FQNEAQ (reference sequence). This CDR3 contains 17 residues. The CDR3 sequence: CASSLARGAGGHYEQYF. Written as DNA, the CDR3 is TGTGCCAGCAGCTTAGCGCGGGGTGCGGGAGGGCACTACGAGCAGTACTTC.

The V call is TRBV5-6, the J call TRBJ2-5, with TRBD1 matching over 7 bases. This CDR3 region has 17 residues. Germline loops: CDR1 SGHDT, CDR2 YYEEEE. V shed 2 bases, J shed 1 base, and the junction held 11 bases outside the gene matches. DNA for the CDR3: TGTGCCAGCAGCTTCAAGAAGACAGGGCTAGGCCAAGAGACCCAGTACTTC. Its protein is CASSFKKTGLGQETQYF.

The chain combines TRBV9 with TRBJ2-2; 8 nucleotides match TRBD1. The ends lost 6 bases at V and 5 bases at J; junction bases unmatched: 3. The CDR3 is made up of 13 amino acids. Germline assignment: CDR1 SGDLS and CDR2 YYNGEE. This chain's CDR3 is CASTRGHTGELFF. Here the CDR3 DNA reads TGTGCCAGCACCAGGGGGCATACCGGGGAGCTGTTTTTT.

The chain couples TRBV10-3 to TRBJ2-7; possible D gene TRBD1, 5 bases. This CDR3 is 12 amino acids long. Germline lookup yields CDR1 ENHRY and CDR2 SYGVKD. Trimming stripped 9 bases from V and 4 bases from J, with 13 bases between. The CDR3 DNA is TGTGCCATTGGTTCAGGGCCTTACGAGCAGTACTTC. It is translated as CAIGSGPYEQYF.

This chain joins TRBV5-4 and TRBJ2-7, with D perhaps matching TRBD2 (5 bases). Germline-derived CDR1 and CDR2 are SGHNT and YYREEE (reference sequence). The CDR3 totals 16 residues. V was cut by 1 base and J by 6 bases, with 20 bases left in between. This chain's CDR3 is CASSLRGQSALAEQYF. CDR3 sequence (DNA): TGTGCCAGCAGCTTGCGCGGCCAGAGCGCTCTAGCCGAGCAGTACTTC.

V and J are TRBV19 and TRBJ1-5; 7 bases are a match to TRBD1. From germline, CDR1 is LNHDA and CDR2 SQIVND (reference sequence). There are 16 residues in the CDR3. Trimming removed 5 bases from V and 2 bases from J; junction bases left unmatched: 9. The CDR3 bases are TGTGCCAGTAGTCCCCTGACAGGGATTGGCAATCAGCCCCAGCATTTT. Translation: CASSPLTGIGNQPQHF. Full variable domain (remainder filled in from reference TRBV19 and TRBJ1-5): DGGITQSPKYLFRKEGQNVTLSCEQNLNHDAMYWYRQDPGQGLRLIYYSQIVNDFQKGDIAEGYSVSREKKESFPLTVTSAQKNPTAFYLCASSPLTGIGNQPQHFGDGTRLSIL.

This sequence joins TRBV28 and TRBJ2-3; D is undetermined. In germline, CDR1 is MDHEN, CDR2 SYDVKM. V gave up 2 bases and J gave up 1 base, with 4 bases separating them. The CDR3 contains 13 residues. CDR3 sequence reads: CASSLIGTDTQYF. As DNA, the CDR3 is TGTGCCAGCAGTTTAATAGGCACAGATACGCAGTATTTT.

V is TRBV7-9 and J is TRBJ1-1; no clear D. Between the trimmed V and J ends, which lost 5 bases and 8 bases, there was a span of 9 bases. The germline gives CDR1 SEHNR, CDR2 FQNEAQ (reference sequence). This CDR3 comprises 11 residues. CDR3 protein: CASSAGHEAFF. CDR3 DNA sequence: TGTGCCAGCAGCGCCGGTCACGAAGCTTTCTTT.

This rearrangement joins TRBV12-5 to TRBJ1-1, with 8 bases fitting TRBD1. The V segment lost 0 bases and the J segment 9 bases; nucleotides outside the gene matches: 15. The CDR3 extends over 17 amino acids. Germline lookup yields CDR1 LGHNT and CDR2 FRNRAP. The CDR3 DNA reads TGTGCTAGTGGTTTGGTAACTGGGTCAGGGGGCGCGGATAAAGCTTTCTTT. Its translation is CASGLVTGSGGADKAFF.

This rearrangement joins TRBV27 to TRBJ1-6, with 9 nucleotides matching TRBD1. In germline, CDR1 is MNHEY, CDR2 SMNVEV (reference sequence). The trim removed 4 bases at V and 9 bases at J, leaving 1 base unmatched. CDR3 size: 13 residues. The CDR3 loop reads CASSSDRGSPLHF. DNA for the CDR3: TGTGCCAGCAGTTCGGACAGGGGTTCACCCCTCCACTTT.

The rearrangement uses TRBV19 and TRBJ2-7; possible D gene TRBD2, 6 bases. CDR3 length: 13 amino acids. Germline loops: CDR1 LNHDA, CDR2 SQIVND (reference sequence). Trimming pared 5 bases from V and 2 bases from J, leaving 10 bases between. The chain's CDR3 is CASSPSGAYEQYF. The CDR3 nucleotides are TGTGCCAGTAGTCCTTCGGGGGCCTACGAGCAGTACTTC.

The CDR3 spells CASSQVRGPGFLPTYNEQFF. The CDR3 DNA reads as TGCGCCAGCAGCCAAGTCAGAGGTCCGGGATTTCTACCTACCTACAATGAGCAGTTCTTC. The V and J genes are TRBV4-3 and TRBJ2-1; possibly TRBD2 for D (5 bases). Trimming left V 1 base short and J 2 bases short, with 24 bases between. There are 20 residues in the CDR3. Germline CDR1 reads LGHNA; CDR2 reads YSLEER.